These 9 T cell receptor beta chains were all obtained from the same sample, sequenced in a study of T-cell reconstitution after alpha-beta-depleted transplantation in children. Unique molecular identifiers were built into the TCRbeta library. TCRdb reanalysed the PCR reads using MiXCR and keeps one entry per CDR3 protein. The table lists about 260,000 distinct CDR3 sequences, approximately 8% of them singletons. The sample here was PBMCs, mostly from graft donor cells, taken 180 days after TCRalphabeta/CD19-depleted stem cell transplant. All receptors derive from a male patient aged 10-17 years who had a stem cell transplant for acute lymphoblastic leukemia, so the T cells may come from the graft donor.

This clonotype was picked up many times. The chain uses TRBV10-3 and TRBJ2-5; 14 bases map to TRBD2. The germline gives CDR1 ENHRY, CDR2 SYGVKD. The CDR3 length is 16 residues. J gave up 5 bases and V 2 bases, and 4 bases lay outside the gene matches. CDR3 residues: CAISEGGLAGVETQYF. The CDR3 DNA follows: TGTGCCATCAGTGAGGGGGGACTAGCGGGAGTGGAGACCCAGTACTTC.

This clonotype was seen ten or more times. CDR3 residues: CASSSRTGGVRDTQYF. The CDR3 nucleotides are TGTGCCAGCAGTTCCCGGACAGGGGGCGTTCGGGATACGCAGTATTTT. V is TRBV27 and J is TRBJ2-3; the match to TRBD1 covers 11 bases. Trimming cost V 4 bases and J 6 bases; bases outside gene matches: 9. This CDR3 region has 16 residues. Germline lookup yields CDR1 MNHEY and CDR2 SMNVEV (reference sequence).

The gene calls are TRBV28 and TRBJ2-1, with 8 bases that match TRBD2. This CDR3 is 16 amino acids long. V dropped 7 bases and J dropped 2; count of bases not matched to a gene: 10. Looked up from germline, CDR1 is MDHEN and CDR2 is SYDVKM. The CDR3 nucleotides are TGTGCCAGCACTCCCGGGGGGGGGAGGGCCTACAATGAGCAGTTCTTC. Its translation: CASTPGGGRAYNEQFF.

Many counts were recorded for this clonotype. This chain uses TRBV7-9 with TRBJ2-2; 10 bases fit TRBD2. The CDR3 length is 20 residues. CDR1 and CDR2 (germline): SEHNR, FQNEAQ (reference sequence). The V and J ends lost 0 bases and 4 bases, in that order; junction bases with no gene match: 14. DNA for the CDR3: TGTGCCAGCAGCTTAGCATACCCTAGCGGGGGCCATCTGACCACCGGGGAGCTGTTTTTT. Its protein is CASSLAYPSGGHLTTGELFF.

This clonotype was counted ten times or more. The chain links TRBV7-6 to TRBJ2-7; D gene uncertain. The germline CDR1 and CDR2 sequences are SGHVS and FNYEAQ. The CDR3 contains 13 residues. The V and J ends lost 1 base and 0 bases respectively, with 4 bases between them. As DNA, the CDR3 is TGTGCCAGCAGCTTAGTTCTCTCCTACGAGCAGTACTTC. Translated: CASSLVLSYEQYF. The variable domain in full, with the rest retrieved from reference TRBV7-6 and TRBJ2-7, is GAGVSQSPRYKVTKRGQDVALRCDPISGHVSLYWYRQALGQGPEFLTYFNYEAQQDKSGLPNDRFSAERPEGSISTLTIQRTEQRDSAMYRCASSLVLSYEQYFGPGTRLTVT.

As concerns this clonotype: With a much larger clone just one base away, this may be a read error. The chain couples TRBV6-2 or TRBV6-3 to TRBJ2-6; D gene ambiguous. V gave up 7 bases and J gave up 6 bases, with 16 bases separating them. The CDR3 sequence is 15 residues long. Germline loops: CDR1 MNHEY, CDR2 SVGEGT. CDR3 nucleotides: TGTGCCAGCAAGACGAGGAGCGCTGTGGCCAACGTCCTGACTTTC. Translated: CASKTRSAVANVLTF.

Worth noting for this clonotype: One base away lies a much larger clone, so this may be a sequencing read error. V gene TRBV7-3 combines with J gene TRBJ1-1; the D gene is possibly TRBD1 (5 bases). This CDR3 spans 14 amino acids. The germline V gene encodes CDR1 SGHTA and CDR2 FQGTGA. DNA of the CDR3: TGTGCCATCAGCCATACAGGAGGTGTCACTGAAGCTTTCTTT. This sequence encodes CAISHTGGVTEAFF.

Ten or more counts support this clonotype. The rearrangement joins TRBV2 to TRBJ2-7; 11 positions agree with TRBD2. The germline V gene encodes CDR1 SNHLY and CDR2 FYNNEI. The CDR3 totals 16 residues. V lost 4 bases and J lost 3; bases outside the gene matches: 8. The DNA of the CDR3 is TGTGCCAGCAGTGTCCCGACTAGCGGGGCGAACTACGAGCAGTACTTC. Encoded protein: CASSVPTSGANYEQYF.

This clonotype has ten or more counts. The chain links TRBV6-5 to TRBJ1-2, with 7 nucleotides matching TRBD1. The trim removed 0 bases at V and 4 bases at J, leaving 5 bases unmatched. The length of the CDR3 is 15 residues. Germline assignment: CDR1 MNHEY and CDR2 SVGAGI. The CDR3 spells CASSYSQGSPYGYTF. CDR3 bases: TGTGCCAGCAGTTACTCACAGGGGAGTCCCTATGGCTACACCTTC.